The 28 T cell receptor beta chains below all came from one sample that was sequenced in a study of blood T cell repertoires in COVID-19. Produced via immunoSEQ multiplex PCR; TCRdb's table is partial and in-frame only. Among a few hundred thousand clones listed, approximately 85% were seen once. Material for sequencing was PBMCs or T cells enriched from blood (not recorded which). Source of these receptors: a man aged 25-40 years who had recovered from COVID-19.

The rearrangement uses TRBV6-5 and TRBJ1-2, with TRBD1 identical over 9 bases. CDR3 length: 14 amino acids. The V and J ends lost 5 bases and 4 bases, in that order; junction bases with no gene match: 5. Germline-derived CDR1 and CDR2 are MNHEY and SVGAGI. The CDR3 DNA is TGTGCCAGCAGTCGGACAGGGGTAGGCTATGGCTACACCTTC. Translated: CASSRTGVGYGYTF.

The chain recombines TRBV19 with TRBJ1-4, with a possible D match to TRBD1 (5 bases). The CDR3 contains 14 residues. In germline, CDR1 is LNHDA, CDR2 SQIVND (reference sequence). Trimming removed 5 bases from V and 7 bases from J, with 14 bases in between. CDR3 sequence reads: CASSSGTASEKLFF. CDR3 nucleotide sequence: TGTGCCAGTAGTTCCGGGACTGCTAGTGAAAAACTGTTTTTT.

Here the CDR3 reads CASSQLLAGDNEQFF. The CDR3 DNA is TGCGCCAGCAGCCAGTTACTAGCGGGCGACAATGAGCAGTTCTTC. This chain links TRBV4-1 with TRBJ2-1; TRBD2 matches at 9 bases. Trimming removed 3 bases from V and 5 bases from J; junction bases left unmatched: 5. This CDR3 has 15 residues. Germline V lookup: CDR1 MGHRA, CDR2 YSYEKL.

The table lists this clone with a few counts. V is TRBV12-3 or TRBV12-4 and J is TRBJ1-1, with 7 bases fitting TRBD1. This CDR3 spans 13 amino acids. The J segment lost 9 bases and the V segment lost 6 bases, leaving 10 bases of the junction unmatched. For the CDR3, the DNA is TGTGCCAGCAGGGGCCGACAGGGACCAAAAGCTTTCTTT. Translating it yields CASRGRQGPKAFF.

The chain links TRBV3-1 (or the pseudogene TRBV3-2) to TRBJ2-3, with 11 nucleotides matching TRBD2. Germline V gene data show CDR1 as LGHDT and CDR2 as YNNKEL (reference sequence). With V trimmed by 7 bases and J by 1 base, 16 bases remained unmatched. This CDR3 region has 19 residues. This chain's CDR3 is CASTPGLAGGLEGTDTQYF. The DNA of the CDR3 is TGTGCCAGCACCCCAGGGCTAGCGGGGGGTCTCGAGGGCACAGATACGCAGTATTTT.

This sequence joins TRBV4-1 and TRBJ2-3; 8 bases agree with TRBD2. This CDR3 region has 18 residues. The germline CDR1 and CDR2 sequences are MGHRA and YSYEKL. Germline trimming cut 1 base from V and 0 bases from J; bases unmatched to any gene: 9. The CDR3 nucleotides are TGCGCCAGCAGCCAAGCCAGCGGGGGATCCTCTAGCACAGATACGCAGTATTTT. Its protein product is CASSQASGGSSSTDTQYF.

V and J are TRBV5-6 and TRBJ1-6; D perhaps matches TRBD1 (5 bases). CDR1 is SGHDT, CDR2 YYEEEE, per germline. V lost 2 bases, J lost 8 bases, and 8 bases lay in between. This CDR3 contains 13 residues. In DNA, the CDR3 is TGTGCCAGCAGCTTCCGCAGGGATTCACCCCTCCACTTT. Translating it yields CASSFRRDSPLHF.

V and J are TRBV7-8 and TRBJ1-1; a weak D match, TRBD1 (6 bases). Per germline, CDR1 SGHVS and CDR2 FQNEAQ. CDR3 length equals 14 residues. V lost 1 base to trimming and J lost 1 base, with 7 bases between them. The CDR3 spells CASSLGTANTEAFF. The CDR3 DNA reads TGTGCCAGCAGCTTAGGGACAGCGAACACTGAAGCTTTCTTT. The full variable domain, in which reference TRBV7-8 and TRBJ1-1 provide the parts outside the CDR3, is GAGVSQSPRYKVAKRGQDVALRCDPISGHVSLFWYQQALGQGPEFLTYFQNEAQLDKSGLPSDRFFAERPEGSVSTLKIQRTQQEDSAVYLCASSLGTANTEAFFGQGTRLTVV.

The chain carries TRBV4-3 and TRBJ2-7, with 10 bases lining up with TRBD2. The CDR3 covers 15 residues. With V trimmed by 0 bases and J by 4 bases, 3 bases remained unmatched. Per germline, CDR1 LGHNA and CDR2 YSLEER. The CDR3 DNA is TGCGCCAGCAGCCAAGACAGCGGGGGGGCTTACGAGCAGTACTTC. It is translated as CASSQDSGGAYEQYF.

About this clone: Other DNA sequences in this specimen translate into the identical CDR3. V usage is TRBV18 and J usage is TRBJ1-5; 9 bases map to TRBD1. V trimming: 3 bases; J trimming: 7 bases; junction bases outside the gene matches: 4. Germline V lookup: CDR1 KGHSH, CDR2 LQKENI. This CDR3 is built from 14 residues. The chain's CDR3 is CASSPRQGGQPQHF. CDR3 nucleotides: TGTGCCAGCTCACCTCGACAGGGGGGCCAGCCCCAGCATTTT.

This rearrangement joins TRBV5-6 to TRBJ2-7, with D tentatively TRBD2 (5 bases). The CDR3 covers 15 residues. Trimming pared 0 bases from V and 1 base from J, leaving 11 bases between. Germline assignment: CDR1 SGHDT and CDR2 YYEEEE. CDR3 DNA: TGTGCCAGCAGCTTGGGTGCAGGACTTTCCTACGAGCAGTACTTC. Its protein is CASSLGAGLSYEQYF. The full variable domain, rest sourced from reference TRBV5-6 and TRBJ2-7, is DAGVTQSPTHLIKTRGQQVTLRCSPKSGHDTVSWYQQALGQGPQFIFQYYEEEERQRGNFPDRFSGHQFPNYSSELNVNALLLGDSALYLCASSLGAGLSYEQYFGPGTRLTVT.

CDR3 DNA sequence: TGCGCCAGCAGCTTGGATTCAGGTGAAGCTTTCTTT. Its protein is CASSLDSGEAFF. The chain is built from TRBV5-1 and TRBJ1-1, with D uncertain. V lost 0 bases and J lost 7, with 7 bases in between. The germline gives CDR1 SGHRS, CDR2 YFSETQ. CDR3 length: 12 amino acids.

DNA of the CDR3: TGTGCCAGCAGCTTAGCGCGGGGGGGCCCCGAGACCCAGTACTTC. Translation: CASSLARGGPETQYF. J is TRBJ2-5 and V is TRBV7-2, with 9 bases identical to TRBD2. V lost 0 bases and J lost 5; bases outside the gene matches: 4. Germline V gene sequence: CDR1 SGHTA, CDR2 FQGNSA. This CDR3 is 15 amino acids long.

The rearrangement links TRBV30 to TRBJ2-2; D is unclear. Trimming removed 2 bases from V and 5 bases from J, with 9 bases in between. The CDR3 covers 13 residues. From germline, CDR1 is GTSNPN and CDR2 SVGIG (reference sequence). CDR3 residues: CAWSSGPTGELFF. CDR3 coding DNA: TGTGCCTGGAGTTCCGGTCCTACCGGGGAGCTGTTTTTT.

The rearrangement links TRBV27 to TRBJ2-7, with D maybe TRBD1 (6 bases). In germline, CDR1 is MNHEY, CDR2 SMNVEV (reference sequence). CDR3 length equals 15 residues. The V end lost 6 bases, the J end lost 2 bases, and 17 bases lay between the germline ends. CDR3 nucleotide sequence: TGTGCCAGCAGCCCCGAGGGACGGGACACCTACGAGCAGTACTTC. It yields the protein CASSPEGRDTYEQYF.

Written as DNA, the CDR3 is TGCAGCGTGGGGCAGCCTTCTGCCATATATTTT. The encoded protein is CSVGQPSAIYF. The gene calls are TRBV29-1 and TRBJ1-3, with D tentatively TRBD1 (5 bases). Trimming removed 6 bases from V and 11 bases from J, with 14 bases in between. The CDR3 spans 11 residues. CDR1 is SQVTM, CDR2 ANQGSEA, per germline.

This chain joins TRBV18 and TRBJ2-1; 10 bases align to TRBD2. Per germline, CDR1 KGHSH and CDR2 LQKENI. The CDR3 is 15 amino acids. V was clipped by 6 bases and J by 2 bases; unmatched bases: 4. DNA for the CDR3: TGTGCCAGCTCGTCCACTAGCGGGGCCTACAATGAGCAGTTCTTC. Its protein product is CASSSTSGAYNEQFF.

This CDR3 reads CASGLVHRGGLLEGNTEAFF. As DNA, the CDR3 is TGTGCTAGTGGTTTGGTACACAGGGGTGGCCTCTTAGAGGGGAACACTGAAGCTTTCTTT. V is TRBV12-5 and J is TRBJ1-1, with 7 bases aligning to TRBD1. From germline, CDR1 is LGHNT and CDR2 FRNRAP. The CDR3 has 20 residues. V shed 0 bases and J 1 base; nucleotides not matched to a gene: 17.

This rearrangement joins TRBV3-1 (or the pseudogene TRBV3-2) to TRBJ2-1; 8 nucleotides line up with TRBD2. This CDR3 is built from 18 residues. Germline V CDR1 and CDR2: LGHDT, YNNKEL (reference sequence). V lost 2 bases to trimming and J lost 3 bases; unmatched junction nucleotides: 12. This CDR3 reads CASSQRTTGLAVYNEQFF. Written as DNA, the CDR3 is TGTGCCAGCAGCCAAAGGACGACCGGACTAGCCGTCTACAATGAGCAGTTCTTC.

The rearrangement joins TRBV5-1 to TRBJ2-5; D ambiguous. CDR3 length: 13 amino acids. From germline, CDR1 is SGHRS and CDR2 YFSETQ. With 4 bases removed from V and 1 base from J, the gap between germline ends came to 8 bases. CDR3 residues: CASSPSPQETQYF. CDR3 in DNA: TGCGCCAGCAGCCCCTCCCCCCAAGAGACCCAGTACTTC.

The chain has TRBV30 and TRBJ1-2, with TRBD1 matching over 7 bases. The CDR3 is 15 residues long. Germline V gives CDR1 GTSNPN, CDR2 SVGIG (reference sequence). V was clipped by 4 bases and J by 4 bases; unmatched bases: 12. Here the CDR3 DNA reads TGTGCCTGGATTTACAAACAGGGGACGGCCTATGGCTACACCTTC. Encoded protein: CAWIYKQGTAYGYTF.

This chain joins TRBV9 and TRBJ2-7; 10 nucleotides agree with TRBD2. Trimming at V came to 4 bases and at J to 3 bases, leaving 7 bases not matched to a gene. The CDR3 loop spans 15 amino acids. Germline lookup yields CDR1 SGDLS and CDR2 YYNGEE. The CDR3 spells CASSPRTSGHYEQYF. In DNA form, the CDR3 reads TGTGCCAGCAGCCCCCGGACTAGCGGACACTACGAGCAGTACTTC. The full variable domain, with the rest looked up from reference TRBV9 and TRBJ2-7, is DSGVTQTPKHLITATGQRVTLRCSPRSGDLSVYWYQQSLDQGLQFLIQYYNGEERAKGNILERFSAQQFPDLHSELNLSSLELGDSALYFCASSPRTSGHYEQYFGPGTRLTVT.

The gene calls are TRBV27 and TRBJ2-7, with 8 positions matching TRBD1. Germline loops: CDR1 MNHEY, CDR2 SMNVEV (reference sequence). CDR3 length: 13 residues. V gave up 2 bases and J gave up 6 bases; unmatched junction bases: 3. CDR3 loop: CASSLRTGTEQYF. In DNA, the CDR3 is TGTGCCAGCAGTTTACGGACAGGGACCGAGCAGTACTTC.

The CDR3 bases are TGCGCCAGCAGCTTGGTTGCGAGGATGAACACTGAAGCTTTCTTT. Its translation is CASSLVARMNTEAFF. V gene TRBV5-1 combines with J gene TRBJ1-1, with unresolved D. The germline V gene encodes CDR1 SGHRS and CDR2 YFSETQ. V was pared by 0 bases and J by 0 bases, with 9 bases between. The CDR3 has 15 residues.

The chain combines TRBV9 with TRBJ2-1; 15 bases line up with TRBD2. CDR1 SGDLS and CDR2 YYNGEE come from the germline V gene. The CDR3 sequence is 16 residues long. Unmatched junction bases numbered 3, after V lost 0 bases and J lost 8 bases. The CDR3 is CASSVEGLAGGDEQFF. The CDR3 DNA follows: TGTGCCAGCAGCGTAGAGGGACTAGCGGGGGGTGATGAGCAGTTCTTC.

J is TRBJ1-2 and V is TRBV5-6; 7 bases are shared with TRBD1. From germline, CDR1 is SGHDT and CDR2 YYEEEE. Unmatched junction bases numbered 5, after V lost 0 bases and J lost 6 bases. The CDR3 totals 14 residues. The CDR3 protein is CASSLEGQPNGYTF. The CDR3, as DNA: TGTGCCAGCAGCTTGGAGGGACAGCCAAATGGCTACACCTTC.

Here the CDR3 DNA reads TGCGCCAGCAGCCCGACAGTTTTGAGCGAGCAGTACTTC. Its translation is CASSPTVLSEQYF. The chain links TRBV5-1 to TRBJ2-7, with D perhaps matching TRBD1 (5 bases). CDR3 length: 13 residues. Germline assignment: CDR1 SGHRS and CDR2 YFSETQ. Deletions cut 4 bases from V and 6 bases from J, with 14 bases between. The variable domain in full, completed from reference TRBV5-1 and TRBJ2-7, reads KAGVTQTPRYLIKTRGQQVTLSCSPISGHRSVSWYQQTPGQGLQFLFEYFSETQRNKGNFPGRFSGRQFSNSRSEMNVSTLELGDSALYLCASSPTVLSEQYFGPGTRLTVT.

The chain recombines TRBV4-2 with TRBJ2-1; possible D gene TRBD2, 5 bases. Trimming pared 0 bases from V and 6 bases from J, leaving 9 bases between. This CDR3 has 14 residues. The V gene's germline CDR1 is LGHNA and CDR2 YNFKEQ. The CDR3 here is CASSQDLARNEQFF. CDR3 bases: TGTGCCAGCAGCCAAGATCTAGCACGCAATGAGCAGTTCTTC.